The 10 T cell receptor beta chains listed next were all sequenced from one sample in a study of blood T cell repertoires in COVID-19 (dated by TCRdb to the early 2020s). Library method: the immunoSEQ multiplex PCR assay. TCRdb carries this immuneACCESS record with in-frame sequences only. Its versions omit some clonotypes, under half of them owing to an unresolved V gene in the studies checked, with the rest unexplained. For this sample the table gives under 100,000 clones, of which around 89% were detected only once. The ten largest clonotypes hold approximately 8.9% of the sample. The material sequenced was peripheral blood. Receptors originate from a man aged 45-65 years with acute or convalescent COVID-19.

The chain is built from TRBV5-1 and TRBJ1-3; TRBD1 agrees at 8 bases. Germline CDR1 and CDR2: SGHRS and YFSETQ. The CDR3 contains 14 residues. Trimming took 4 bases from V and 4 from J; bases not matched to a gene: 4. The CDR3 reads CASSQGAWGNTIYF. The CDR3 nucleotides read TGCGCCAGCAGCCAGGGGGCGTGGGGAAACACCATATATTTT.

The rearrangement joins TRBV2 to TRBJ1-4; possibly TRBD1 for D (6 bases). V dropped 6 bases and J dropped 2 bases, with 10 bases sitting between them. This CDR3 is built from 14 residues. The germline gives CDR1 SNHLY, CDR2 FYNNEI. In DNA, the CDR3 is TGTGCCAGCAGGGCGGACAGCACTAATGAAAAACTGTTTTTT. Amino acid sequence: CASRADSTNEKLFF. Drawing the rest from reference TRBV2 and TRBJ1-4, the complete variable domain is EPEVTQTPSHQVTQMGQEVILRCVPISNHLYFYWYRQILGQKVEFLVSFYNNEISEKSEIFDDQFSVERPDGSNFTLKIRSTKLEDSAMYFCASRADSTNEKLFFGSGTQLSVL.

The chain has TRBV6-6 and TRBJ2-2; 8 bases are a match to TRBD1. V lost 6 bases and J lost 1; bases outside the gene matches: 4. Per the germline V gene, CDR1 is MNHNY and CDR2 is SVGAGI (reference sequence). This CDR3 contains 15 residues. The DNA for the CDR3 is TGTGCCAGCAGCGAGACAGGGGTGAACACCGGGGAGCTGTTTTTT. Protein sequence: CASSETGVNTGELFF.

The CDR3: CASSLAGGGAVDTQYF. The CDR3 bases are TGCGCCAGCAGCTTGGCGGGCGGGGGGGCCGTAGATACGCAGTATTTT. V gene TRBV5-1 combines with J gene TRBJ2-3, with 9 bases identical to TRBD2. V gave up 0 bases and J gave up 5 bases; unmatched junction bases: 7. The germline V gene has CDR1 SGHRS and CDR2 YFSETQ. This CDR3 is built from 16 residues.

The chain links TRBV30 to TRBJ1-4, with D perhaps matching TRBD1 (6 bases). V shed 1 base and J shed 4 bases, with 19 bases lying between them. Germline CDR1 is GTSNPN and CDR2 is SVGIG (reference sequence). The CDR3 totals 17 residues. CDR3 in DNA: TGTGCCTGGAGTGGCGGGCAGGGGCGACATTTTAATGAAAAACTGTTTTTT. The encoded protein is CAWSGGQGRHFNEKLFF.

This clone has only a few counts. V is TRBV28 and J is TRBJ1-6; 7 nucleotides agree with TRBD1. Trimming cost V 6 bases and J 10 bases; bases outside gene matches: 9. The CDR3 is 14 residues long. The germline CDR1 and CDR2 sequences are MDHEN and SYDVKM. The CDR3: CASSPGQRASPLHF. The CDR3 nucleotides are TGTGCCAGCAGCCCGGGACAGCGGGCCTCACCCCTCCACTTT.

The chain carries TRBV11-1 and TRBJ2-1; D ambiguous. The CDR3 consists of 14 residues. Germline V gives CDR1 SGHAT, CDR2 FQDESV (reference sequence). V was cut by 2 bases and J by 8 bases, with 13 bases left in between. DNA of the CDR3: TGTGCCAGCAGCTTAACCCGGGTTCGGGATGAGCAGTTCTTC. Translated, it gives CASSLTRVRDEQFF.

The chain combines TRBV9 with TRBJ1-1; the D gene is possibly TRBD1 (6 bases). This CDR3 contains 18 residues. V was shortened by 4 bases and J by 1 base, with 23 bases between the two germline ends. Germline CDR1 reads SGDLS; CDR2 reads YYNGEE. DNA of the CDR3: TGTGCCAGCAGCCCCAGGGCGGGCACCAGGGGCAGGAACACTGAAGCTTTCTTT. It encodes CASSPRAGTRGRNTEAFF. Variable domain in full (rest from reference TRBV9 and TRBJ1-1): DSGVTQTPKHLITATGQRVTLRCSPRSGDLSVYWYQQSLDQGLQFLIQYYNGEERAKGNILERFSAQQFPDLHSELNLSSLELGDSALYFCASSPRAGTRGRNTEAFFGQGTRLTVV.

V and J are TRBV2 and TRBJ1-5; D may be TRBD1 (5 bases). CDR3 length: 13 residues. Trimming shortened V by 4 bases and J by 7 bases, and 11 bases separated the two germline ends. Germline V CDR1 and CDR2: SNHLY, FYNNEI. CDR3 coding DNA: TGTGCCAGCAGTGTTGGGTGGGGCCAGCCCCAGCATTTT. Its translation is CASSVGWGQPQHF.

This sequence joins TRBV18 and TRBJ2-7; TRBD1 matches 7 bases. The CDR3 has 15 residues. From germline, CDR1 is KGHSH and CDR2 LQKENI. Unmatched junction bases numbered 10, after V lost 8 bases and J lost 0 bases. The CDR3 is CASRGTEGISYEQYF. As DNA, the CDR3 is TGTGCCAGCCGAGGGACAGAGGGTATCTCCTACGAGCAGTACTTC.